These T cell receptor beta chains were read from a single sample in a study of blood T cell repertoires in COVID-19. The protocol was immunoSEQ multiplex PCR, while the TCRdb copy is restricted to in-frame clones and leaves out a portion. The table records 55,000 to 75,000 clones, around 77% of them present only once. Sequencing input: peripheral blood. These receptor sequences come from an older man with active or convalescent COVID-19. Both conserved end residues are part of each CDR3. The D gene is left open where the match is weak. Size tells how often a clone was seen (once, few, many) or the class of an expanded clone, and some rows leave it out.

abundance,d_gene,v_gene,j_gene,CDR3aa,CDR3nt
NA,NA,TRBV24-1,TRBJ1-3,CATSLEDAGNTIYF,TGTGCCACATCTCTTGAGGATGCTGGAAACACCATATATTTT
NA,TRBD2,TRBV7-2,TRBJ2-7,CASSLEAGGPYEQYF,TGTGCCAGCAGCTTAGAAGCGGGAGGGCCCTACGAGCAGTACTTC
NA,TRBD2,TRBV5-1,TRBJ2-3,CASSLGLAGGLGTDTQYF,TGCGCCAGCAGCTTGGGACTAGCGGGGGGGCTTGGCACAGATACGCAGTATTTT
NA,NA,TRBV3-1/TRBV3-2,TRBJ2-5,CASSLNLRGGETQYF,TGTGCCAGCAGCCTGAATTTAAGAGGGGGAGAGACCCAGTACTTC
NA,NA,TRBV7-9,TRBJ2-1,CASSLRHQGFF,TGTGCCAGCAGCTTAAGGCATCAGGGGTTCTTC
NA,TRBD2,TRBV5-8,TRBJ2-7,CASSLAGGGWYEQYF,TGTGCCAGCAGCTTGGCGGGGGGAGGATGGTACGAGCAGTACTTC
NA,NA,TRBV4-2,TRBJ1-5,CASSLSLADQPQHF,TGTGCCAGCAGCCTGAGCCTTGCGGATCAGCCCCAGCATTTT
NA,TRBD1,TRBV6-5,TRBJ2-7,CASQVMWDRVRQYF,TGTGCCAGCCAAGTTATGTGGGACAGGGTGCGACAGTACTTC
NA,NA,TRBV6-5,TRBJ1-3,CASSRTQGRRNTIYF,TGTGCCAGCAGTAGAACCCAGGGCCGGAGAAACACCATATATTTT
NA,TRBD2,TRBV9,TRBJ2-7,CASNQGLAGSYEQYF,TGTGCCAGCAACCAAGGACTAGCGGGATCGTACGAGCAGTACTTC
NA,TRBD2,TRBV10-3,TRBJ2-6,CAISASLAGGSGANVLTF,TGTGCCATCAGTGCCAGTCTAGCGGGAGGCTCTGGGGCCAACGTCCTGACTTTC
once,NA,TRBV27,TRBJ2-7,CASSLRGPQGPYEQYF,TGTGCCAGCAGTTTGCGGGGCCCCCAAGGCCCTTACGAGCAGTACTTC
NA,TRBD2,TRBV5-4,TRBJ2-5,CASSSTSGGARETQYF,TGTGCCAGCAGCAGTACTAGCGGGGGGGCTCGGGAGACCCAGTACTTC
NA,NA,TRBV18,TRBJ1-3,CASSPQSLSGNTIYF,TGTGCCAGCTCACCTCAAAGCCTTTCTGGAAACACCATATATTTT
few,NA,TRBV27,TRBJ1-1,CASSYRANTEAFF,TGTGCCAGCAGTTACAGGGCGAACACTGAAGCTTTCTTT
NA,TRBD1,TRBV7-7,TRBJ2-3,CASSLGTGADTQYF,TGTGCCAGCAGCTTAGGGACAGGGGCAGATACGCAGTATTTT
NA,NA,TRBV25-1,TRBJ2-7,CASTEDGNSYEQYF,TGTGCCAGCACCGAGGACGGGAACTCCTACGAGCAGTACTTC
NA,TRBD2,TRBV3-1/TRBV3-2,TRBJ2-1,CASSTGLAGGNEQFF,TGTGCCAGCAGCACAGGACTAGCGGGAGGCAATGAGCAGTTCTTC
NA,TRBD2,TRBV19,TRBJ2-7,CASSSTGGGIYEQYF,TGTGCCAGTAGTTCAACCGGCGGGGGGATTTACGAGCAGTACTTC
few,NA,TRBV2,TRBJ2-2,CASSEGPATELFF,TGTGCCAGCAGTGAGGGGCCTGCAACGGAGCTGTTTTTT
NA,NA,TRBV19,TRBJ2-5,CASSLHSRETQYF,TGTGCCAGTAGTCTCCATTCCCGGGAGACCCAGTACTTC
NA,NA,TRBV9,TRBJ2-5,CASSVAPGSETQYF,TGTGCCAGCAGCGTAGCTCCTGGGAGTGAGACCCAGTACTTC
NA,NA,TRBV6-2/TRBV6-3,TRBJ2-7,CASSYLPRSSYEQYF,TGTGCCAGCAGTTATTTACCTAGGAGCTCCTACGAGCAGTACTTC
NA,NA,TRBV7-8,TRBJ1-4,CASSLFRGATNEKLFF,TGTGCCAGCAGCCTATTTAGGGGTGCAACTAATGAAAAACTGTTTTTT
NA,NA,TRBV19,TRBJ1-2,CASSTSGHGYTF,TGTGCCAGTAGTACTTCAGGGCATGGCTACACCTTC
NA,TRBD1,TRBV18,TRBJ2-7,CASSPNRDSSYEQYF,TGTGCCAGCTCACCAAACCGGGACAGCTCCTACGAGCAGTACTTC
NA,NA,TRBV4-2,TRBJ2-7,CASSQDGLTRSYEQYF,TGTGCCAGCAGCCAAGATGGACTAACCCGATCCTACGAGCAGTACTTC
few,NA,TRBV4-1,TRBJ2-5,CASSQGRDLLSQETQYF,TGCGCCAGCAGCCAGGGTCGGGACTTACTTTCCCAAGAGACCCAGTACTTC
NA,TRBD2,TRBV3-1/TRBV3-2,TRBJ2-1,CASSQSGGQYNEQFF,TGTGCCAGCAGCCAGTCGGGAGGCCAATACAATGAGCAGTTCTTC